This entry concerns a single TCR beta chain. The V and J ends lost 5 bases and 8 bases respectively, with 13 bases between them. Germline V lookup: CDR1 GTSNPN, CDR2 SVGIG (reference sequence). The CDR3 has 12 amino acids. This entry belongs to a study of blood T cell repertoires in COVID-19. Study-wide context: In each case, the material was cDNA or gDNA derived from T cells, B-cell-depleted T cells, or PBMCs.

Authors' analysis steps: Cell counts per sample came from amplifying reference gene primers. The method was immunoSEQ multiplex PCR; TCRdb's version includes in-frame clones alone and lacks a portion of them. For V, J and clone size, that table is used; D and trimming come from the DNA. The sample includes about 220,000 clones, 83% of them seen just once. The chain employs TRBV30 and TRBJ2-1, with a possible D match to TRBD1 (6 bases). Sequencing was carried out using peripheral blood. This receptor was obtained from a woman aged 45-59 years with acute or convalescent COVID-19. The CDR3 protein is CAWGGLTDEQFF. The DNA of the CDR3 is TGTGCCTGGGGGGGCCTAACCGATGAGCAGTTCTTC.